This TCR beta chain was identified during a study of technical replicates of blood from several donors. Assay used: immunoSEQ multiplex PCR; TCRdb lists only in-frame clones, some missing. The top ten hold 0.25% of the sample, which has just under 85,000 clones, 90% to 95% seen once. Sequencing was carried out using T cells isolated from PBMCs. The sequence was collected from a human donor in good health.

DNA for the CDR3: TGTGCCAGCAGTTACACTAGGGGGACAGGGTATTCACCCCTCCACTTT. Protein sequence: CASSYTRGTGYSPLHF. The rearrangement uses TRBV6-5 and TRBJ1-6; the match to TRBD1 covers 9 bases. CDR3 length: 16 amino acids. Germline values: CDR1 MNHEY, CDR2 SVGAGI. V lost 2 bases, J lost 8 bases, and 7 bases stayed unmatched.